The 21 T cell receptor beta chains below all came from one sample that was sequenced in a study of T cells in Graves' hyperthyroidism and ophthalmopathy. The TCR beta CDR3 regions underwent amplification using RNA transcripts as the source. The HTBI primer set served for first-round RT-PCR of the TCR CDR3. TCRdb reprocessed the multiplex PCR reads via MiXCR and lists one record per CDR3 protein. Counted here are fewer than 250,000 distinct CDR3 sequences, approximately 24% occurring once; the ten biggest clones make up roughly a third. Sequencing was done on a sample of blood. Receptor source: a woman between 35 and 50 years old with Graves' ophthalmopathy.

This clonotype was seen at least ten times. The CDR3 loop reads CASSPTGRPNYGYTF. The DNA for the CDR3 is TGTGCCAGCAGTCCCACAGGGAGACCGAACTATGGCTACACCTTC. The chain links TRBV12-3 or TRBV12-4 to TRBJ1-2, with D possibly matching TRBD1 (6 bases). Trimming removed 5 bases from V and 2 bases from J, with 15 bases in between. This CDR3 is 15 amino acids long.

This clonotype was found many times. CDR3 DNA sequence: TGTGCCAGCAGCTACCTAGGACTAGCGGGAGAGGGAGAGACCCAGTACTTC. Its translation is CASSYLGLAGEGETQYF. The rearrangement links TRBV14 to TRBJ2-5; 13 positions agree with TRBD2. The V and J ends lost 5 bases and 4 bases, in that order; junction bases with no gene match: 10. The germline V gene encodes CDR1 SGHDN and CDR2 FVKESK. The CDR3 is 17 residues long.

The chain combines TRBV6-1 with TRBJ2-7, with TRBD2 matching 10 bases. The CDR3 has 15 amino acids. CDR1 MNHNS and CDR2 SASEGT come from the germline V gene. After removal of 4 bases from V and 3 bases from J, the junction contained 6 bases not matched to a gene. The CDR3 spells CASSVGLAGVYEQYF. The CDR3 DNA is TGTGCCAGCAGTGTGGGCCTAGCGGGAGTCTACGAGCAGTACTTC.

This clonotype was seen ten or more times. In DNA, the CDR3 is TGTGCCAGCAGCCAAGATCGGAGGGTGAGTACTGAAGCTTTCTTT. Encoded protein: CASSQDRRVSTEAFF. V is TRBV4-2 and J is TRBJ1-1, with D unresolved. Germline CDR1 reads LGHNA; CDR2 reads YNFKEQ. V gave up 0 bases and J gave up 5 bases, with 13 bases separating them. This CDR3 has 15 residues.

This clonotype was detected ten times or more. CDR3: CASSPKWTSGVSGEQYF. CDR3 DNA: TGTGCCAGCAGCCCTAAATGGACTAGCGGAGTCTCCGGGGAGCAGTACTTC. The chain links TRBV6-2 or TRBV6-3 to TRBJ2-7; 10 nucleotides agree with TRBD2. V trimming: 6 bases; J trimming: 7 bases; junction bases outside the gene matches: 18. The CDR3 spans 17 residues. Germline CDR1 is MNHEY and CDR2 is SVGEGT.

This clonotype was recorded at least ten times. The V and J genes are TRBV28 and TRBJ2-7; TRBD2 matches 11 bases. Germline trimming cut 4 bases from V and 5 bases from J; bases unmatched to any gene: 13. The germline CDR1 and CDR2 sequences are MDHEN and SYDVKM. The CDR3 is 17 amino acids. Written as DNA, the CDR3 is TGTGCCAGCAGTTCCCGCGCCATAGCGGGAGGGCTTCACGAGCAGTACTTC. Translated, it gives CASSSRAIAGGLHEQYF.

At least ten counts were recorded for this clonotype. This chain uses TRBV6-2 or TRBV6-3 with TRBJ2-3; D is unresolved. Germline CDR1 reads MNHEY; CDR2 reads SVGEGT. The ends were cut back, 4 bases at V and 2 bases at J, with 10 bases in the middle. The CDR3 has 14 amino acids. The CDR3 is CASSLAPHTDTQYF. The CDR3 DNA reads TGTGCCAGCAGTTTAGCTCCGCACACAGATACGCAGTATTTT.

This CDR3 is CASSKRDPTYEQYF. In DNA form, the CDR3 reads TGTGCCAGCAGTAAGCGGGACCCTACCTACGAGCAGTACTTC. This chain joins TRBV6-2 or TRBV6-3 and TRBJ2-7; 7 bases are shared with TRBD2. The trim removed 5 bases at V and 2 bases at J, leaving 6 bases unmatched. The CDR3 consists of 14 residues. The germline CDR1 and CDR2 sequences are MNHEY and SVGEGT.

This chain joins TRBV24-1 and TRBJ2-5; D unclear. Germline-derived CDR1 and CDR2 are KGHDR and SFDVKD. The CDR3 is 14 amino acids. V shed 1 base and J shed 4 bases, with 9 bases lying between them. The CDR3 protein is CATSDFGPTETQYF. The CDR3 nucleotides are TGTGCCACCAGTGATTTCGGCCCCACAGAGACCCAGTACTTC.

This clonotype has ten or more counts. The chain has TRBV28 and TRBJ1-2, with 12 nucleotides matching TRBD1. Trimming took 4 bases from V and 5 from J; bases not matched to a gene: 8. This CDR3 spans 16 amino acids. The germline V gene has CDR1 MDHEN and CDR2 SYDVKM. The CDR3 loop is CASSWGQGARGYGYTF. Here the CDR3 DNA reads TGTGCCAGCAGTTGGGGACAGGGGGCCCGGGGATATGGCTACACCTTC.

V gene TRBV27 combines with J gene TRBJ1-1; no firm D call. The length of the CDR3 is 14 residues. Trimming took off 10 bases at V and 0 bases at J, with 15 bases between the two ends. CDR1 is MNHEY, CDR2 SMNVEV, per germline (reference sequence). The DNA for the CDR3 is TGTGCCACCAAAACCGGTGGGATGAACACTGAAGCTTTCTTT. The encoded protein is CATKTGGMNTEAFF.

V is TRBV6-1 and J is TRBJ2-7; the D is unclear. V was clipped by 6 bases and J by 0 bases, with 9 bases between them. This CDR3 has 13 residues. Looked up from germline, CDR1 is MNHNS and CDR2 is SASEGT. The DNA of the CDR3 is TGTGCCAGCAGAGAGCCAAGCTCCTACGAGCAGTACTTC. Its protein product is CASREPSSYEQYF.

The genes are TRBV6-1 and TRBJ2-2; 9 positions match TRBD2. Per the germline V gene, CDR1 is MNHNS and CDR2 is SASEGT. The CDR3 sequence is 17 residues long. The junction had 13 bases not matched to a gene; V was cut back by 6 bases and J by 5 bases. CDR3 in amino acids: CASSSYLTSGSTGELFF. DNA of the CDR3: TGTGCCAGCAGCTCCTACCTGACTAGCGGTTCGACCGGGGAGCTGTTTTTT.

The table lists this clonotype with many counts. This rearrangement joins TRBV28 to TRBJ1-2; 11 bases fit TRBD1. This CDR3 contains 14 residues. CDR1 is MDHEN, CDR2 SYDVKM, per germline. After removal of 5 bases from V and 6 bases from J, the junction contained 5 bases not matched to a gene. The CDR3 nucleotides read TGTGCCAGCAGTCTGGACAGGGGGCCAAATGGCTACACCTTC. Translating gives CASSLDRGPNGYTF.

The V gene is TRBV5-1, the J gene TRBJ1-1, with D maybe TRBD1 (5 bases). Germline CDR1 SGHRS, CDR2 YFSETQ. Trimming removed 1 base at V and 1 base at J, with 11 bases between. This CDR3 region has 15 residues. CDR3 amino acids: CASSLTAGSNTEAFF. The CDR3 DNA follows: TGCGCCAGCAGCTTGACGGCAGGGTCGAACACTGAAGCTTTCTTT. Together with reference TRBV5-1 and TRBJ1-1, the CDR3 gives the full variable domain: KAGVTQTPRYLIKTRGQQVTLSCSPISGHRSVSWYQQTPGQGLQFLFEYFSETQRNKGNFPGRFSGRQFSNSRSEMNVSTLELGDSALYLCASSLTAGSNTEAFFGQGTRLTVV.

The rearrangement joins TRBV9 to TRBJ2-7; TRBD2 matches at 7 bases. CDR1 SGDLS and CDR2 YYNGEE come from the germline V gene. Losses at the gene ends were 5 bases for V and 2 bases for J; bases not matched to a gene: 22. The CDR3 is made up of 19 amino acids. In nucleotides, the CDR3 is TGTGCCAGCAGGCCAATCCAAAGGCGTAAGCGGGGCTCGACCTACGAGCAGTACTTC. This translates into CASRPIQRRKRGSTYEQYF.

In this sample, this clonotype turned up many times. The chain recombines TRBV28 with TRBJ2-7, with D perhaps being TRBD1 or TRBD2 (5 bases each). The CDR3 totals 15 residues. V lost 7 bases and J 0 bases, leaving 16 bases between the germline ends. Germline CDR1 MDHEN, CDR2 SYDVKM. CDR3: CASKRPADISYEQYF. In DNA, the CDR3 is TGTGCCAGCAAAAGGCCAGCGGACATCTCCTACGAGCAGTACTTC.

The chain couples TRBV3-1 to TRBJ2-6, with D hard to call. Deletions cut 4 bases from V and 1 base from J, with 11 bases between. CDR1 and CDR2 (germline): LGHDT, YNNKEL (reference sequence). The CDR3 contains 16 residues. The CDR3 region is CASSPSPTSGANVLTF. The CDR3 nucleotides are TGTGCCAGCAGCCCTTCTCCTACTTCTGGGGCCAACGTCCTGACTTTC. The whole variable domain, remainder taken from reference TRBV3-1 and TRBJ2-6, is DTAVSQTPKYLVTQMGNDKSIKCEQNLGHDTMYWYKQDSKKFLKIMFSYNNKELIINETVPNRFSPKSPDKAHLNLHINSLELGDSAVYFCASSPSPTSGANVLTFGAGSRLTVL.

A note on this clonotype: Compared with germline, one end of the junction differs, possibly owing to a read error. CDR3 sequence: CASSLGVGTVVTEAFF. The CDR3 DNA follows: TGTGCCAGCAGCTTAGGAGTGGGGACAGTGGTCACTGAAGCTTTCTTT. This chain uses TRBV12-3 or TRBV12-4 with TRBJ1-1; 7 bases are shared with TRBD1. The CDR3 has 16 amino acids.

Many counts were recorded for this clonotype. The chain recombines TRBV27 with TRBJ2-7; a weak D match, TRBD1 (6 bases). Germline V gene data show CDR1 as MNHEY and CDR2 as SMNVEV (reference sequence). The ends were cut back, 3 bases at V and 2 bases at J, with 14 bases in the middle. The CDR3 runs 15 residues. CDR3 sequence (DNA): TGTGCCAGCAGTTTCCACTCAGGGGCTCCCTACGAGCAGTACTTC. This sequence encodes CASSFHSGAPYEQYF.

This clonotype was found many times. The CDR3 DNA is TGTGCCAGCAGTCAAAGGACAGGGGAAAACAACTATGGCTACACCTTC. Residues: CASSQRTGENNYGYTF. The chain couples TRBV6-1 to TRBJ1-2; TRBD1 aligns across 9 bases. The CDR3 is 16 amino acids. The junction had 9 bases not matched to a gene; V was cut back by 5 bases and J by 2 bases. The V gene's germline CDR1 is MNHNS and CDR2 SASEGT.